The entry below describes one TCR beta chain. What it binds is not known. These data are taken from a study of neoadjuvant anti-PD-1 for oral cavity cancer. Study at large: Patients without progression got a fourth dose around day 43. Study observations and caveats: Higher pretreatment blood Treg/Th17 ratios correlated with higher pretreatment blood and lower post-treatment tumor TCRbeta clonality.

Sequencing used immunoSEQ multiplex PCR; TCRdb keeps in-frame clones, though not all of them. The table records 84,000 or so clones, more than 80% of them present only once. These newly diagnosed stage II-IVA oral cavity squamous cell carcinoma patients had no prior systemic or radiation treatment. No culture or expansion preceded analysis of these blood cells. The source is a person between 40 and 79 years old with oral cavity squamous cell carcinoma. The source was PBMCs, collected before nivolumab (anti-PD-1) treatment.

CDR3 sequence: CACQDAAAYEQYF. The CDR3 DNA follows: TGTGCCTGTCAGGACGCCGCAGCCTACGAGCAGTACTTC. This chain uses TRBV30 with TRBJ2-7; D unclear. V lost 6 bases to trimming and J lost 2 bases, with 14 bases between them. CDR1 and CDR2 (germline): GTSNPN, SVGIG (reference sequence). The CDR3 consists of 13 residues.